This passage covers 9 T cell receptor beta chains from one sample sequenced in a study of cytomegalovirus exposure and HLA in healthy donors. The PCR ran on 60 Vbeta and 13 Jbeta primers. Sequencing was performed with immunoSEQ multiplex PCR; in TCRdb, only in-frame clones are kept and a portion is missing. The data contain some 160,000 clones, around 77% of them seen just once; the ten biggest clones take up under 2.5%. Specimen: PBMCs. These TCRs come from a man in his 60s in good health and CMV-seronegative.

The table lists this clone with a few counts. CDR3: CASSLLRGISYEQYF. CDR3 bases: TGTGCCAGCAGCTTGCTGCGGGGAATTTCCTACGAGCAGTACTTC. The chain has TRBV5-4 and TRBJ2-7, with D perhaps TRBD2 (6 bases). V lost 1 base and J 1 base, leaving 12 bases between the germline ends. This CDR3 region has 15 residues. Germline assignment: CDR1 SGHNT and CDR2 YYREEE (reference sequence).

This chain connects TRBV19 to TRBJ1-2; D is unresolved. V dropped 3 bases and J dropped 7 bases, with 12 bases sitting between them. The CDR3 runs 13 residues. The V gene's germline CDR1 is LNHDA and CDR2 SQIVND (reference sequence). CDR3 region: CASSIMRASGYTF. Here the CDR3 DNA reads TGTGCCAGTAGTATTATGAGGGCAAGTGGCTACACCTTC. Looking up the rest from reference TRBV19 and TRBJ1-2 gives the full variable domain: DGGITQSPKYLFRKEGQNVTLSCEQNLNHDAMYWYRQDPGQGLRLIYYSQIVNDFQKGDIAEGYSVSREKKESFPLTVTSAQKNPTAFYLCASSIMRASGYTFGSGTRLTVV.

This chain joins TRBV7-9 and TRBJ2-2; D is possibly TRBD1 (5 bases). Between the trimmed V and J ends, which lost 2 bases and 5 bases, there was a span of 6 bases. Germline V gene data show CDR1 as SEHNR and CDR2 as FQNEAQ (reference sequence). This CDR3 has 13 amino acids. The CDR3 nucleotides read TGTGCCAGCAGCTTATCAGGGACCGGGGAGCTGTTTTTT. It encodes CASSLSGTGELFF.

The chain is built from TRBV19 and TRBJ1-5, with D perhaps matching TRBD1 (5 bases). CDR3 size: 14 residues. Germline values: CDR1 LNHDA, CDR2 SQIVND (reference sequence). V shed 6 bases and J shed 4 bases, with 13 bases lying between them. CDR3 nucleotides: TGTGCCAGTAGCTTGCAGGGATCGAATCAGCCCCAGCATTTT. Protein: CASSLQGSNQPQHF.

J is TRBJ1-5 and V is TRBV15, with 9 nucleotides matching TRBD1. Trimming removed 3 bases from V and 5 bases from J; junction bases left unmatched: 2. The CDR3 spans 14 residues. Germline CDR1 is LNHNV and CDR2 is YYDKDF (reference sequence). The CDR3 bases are TGTGCCACCAGCAGGGACAGGGGATATCAGCCCCAGCATTTT. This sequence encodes CATSRDRGYQPQHF.

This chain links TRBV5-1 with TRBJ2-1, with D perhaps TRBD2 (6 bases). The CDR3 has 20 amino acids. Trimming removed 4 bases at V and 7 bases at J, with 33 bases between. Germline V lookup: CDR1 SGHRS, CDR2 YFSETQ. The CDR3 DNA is TGCGCCAGCAGCCAGGCACGAGGGTGGGGGGTCGCCCCCCGGAGGAATGAGCAGTTCTTC. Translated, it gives CASSQARGWGVAPRRNEQFF.

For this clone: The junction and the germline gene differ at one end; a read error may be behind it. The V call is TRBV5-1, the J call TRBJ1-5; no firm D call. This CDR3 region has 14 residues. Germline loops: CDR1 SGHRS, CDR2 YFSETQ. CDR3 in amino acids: CASSPVAGGQPQNF. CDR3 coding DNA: TGCGCCAGCAGCCCGGTGGCGGGTGGTCAGCCCCAGAATTTT.

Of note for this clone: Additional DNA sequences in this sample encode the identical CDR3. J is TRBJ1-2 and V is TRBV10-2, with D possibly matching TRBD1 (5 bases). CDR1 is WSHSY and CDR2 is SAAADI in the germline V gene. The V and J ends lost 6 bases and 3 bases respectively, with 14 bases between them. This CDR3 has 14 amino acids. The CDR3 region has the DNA TGCGCCAGCAGCGAGACAGTTCAGGACTATGGCTACACCTTC. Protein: CASSETVQDYGYTF.

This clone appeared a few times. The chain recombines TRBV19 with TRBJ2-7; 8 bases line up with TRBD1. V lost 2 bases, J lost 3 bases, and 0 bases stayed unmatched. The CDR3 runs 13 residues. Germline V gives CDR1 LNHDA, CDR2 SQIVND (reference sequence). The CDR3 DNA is TGTGCCAGTAGTATAACAGGGGGCTACGAGCAGTACTTC. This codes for CASSITGGYEQYF.